The clone carrying this TCR beta chain showed up just a few times. Its specificity is unknown. One entry per CDR3 protein results from TCRdb running MiXCR on the reads. The data show roughly 500,000 distinct CDR3 sequences, with 40% to 50% seen just once and about 45% held by the top ten. Between the trimmed V and J ends, which lost 5 bases and 2 bases, there was a span of 12 bases. This CDR3 has 14 amino acids. Germline V gene sequence: CDR1 SNHLY, CDR2 FYNNEI. This specimen belongs to a study of T cell repertoires in cytomegalovirus infection. This TCR was recovered from a human donor in good health (CMV status not recorded). Some clones in this sample may be carry-over from other donors' samples. Sequencing was performed on cultured PBMCs, taken from culture after CMV antigen stimulation. This chain connects TRBV2 to TRBJ1-2; possibly TRBD1 for D (5 bases). CDR3 residues: CASSLQGSNYGYTF. The CDR3 bases are TGTGCCAGCAGTCTGCAGGGAAGCAACTATGGCTACACCTTC.